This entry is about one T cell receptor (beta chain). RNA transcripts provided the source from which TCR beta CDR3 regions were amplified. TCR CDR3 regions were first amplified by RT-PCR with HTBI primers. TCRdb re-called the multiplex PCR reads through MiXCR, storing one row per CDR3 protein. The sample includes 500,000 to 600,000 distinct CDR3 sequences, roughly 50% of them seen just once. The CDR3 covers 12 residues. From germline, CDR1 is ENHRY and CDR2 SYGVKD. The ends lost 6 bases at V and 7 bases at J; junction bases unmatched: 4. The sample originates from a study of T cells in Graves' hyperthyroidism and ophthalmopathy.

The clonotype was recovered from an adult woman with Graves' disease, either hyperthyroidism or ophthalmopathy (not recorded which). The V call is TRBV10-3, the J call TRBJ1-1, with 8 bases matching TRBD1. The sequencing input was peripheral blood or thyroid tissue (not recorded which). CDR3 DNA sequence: TGTGCCATCAGCGACAGGGGTGGTGAAGCTTTCTTT. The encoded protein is CAISDRGGEAFF.